The 26 T cell receptor beta chains below all came from one sample that was sequenced in a study of cytomegalovirus exposure and HLA in healthy donors. Profiling relied on immunoSEQ multiplex PCR, and the TCRdb table lists in-frame clones only, not all of them. The sample has 120,000 or so clones; around nine tenths are singletons. The sequenced sample consisted of PBMCs. The receptors come from a woman in her late teens or twenties in good health and CMV-seronegative.

This clone appeared a single time. The gene calls are TRBV6-5 and TRBJ2-1; TRBD1 matches 9 bases. Unmatched junction bases numbered 3, after V lost 2 bases and J lost 4 bases. This CDR3 has 15 residues. Germline values: CDR1 MNHEY, CDR2 SVGAGI. The CDR3 here is CASSYDRGIYNEQFF. For the CDR3, the DNA is TGTGCCAGCAGTTACGACAGGGGGATTTACAATGAGCAGTTCTTC.

The chain recombines TRBV7-2 with TRBJ1-3; D call uncertain. V lost 3 bases and J 0 bases, leaving 18 bases between the germline ends. Germline CDR1 reads SGHTA; CDR2 reads FQGNSA. This CDR3 comprises 18 residues. CDR3 DNA: TGTGCCAGCAGCTTGGGAGGACTGACTGAGCGCTCTGGAAACACCATATATTTT. Translating gives CASSLGGLTERSGNTIYF.

The chain combines TRBV19 with TRBJ1-6, with a tentative D call TRBD1 (5 bases). CDR3 size: 14 residues. The V end lost 7 bases, the J end lost 1 base, and 8 bases lay between the germline ends. Per germline, CDR1 LNHDA and CDR2 SQIVND (reference sequence). The CDR3 reads CASNGGSYNSPLHF. The CDR3 DNA reads as TGTGCCAGTAACGGGGGGTCCTATAATTCACCCCTCCACTTT.

This chain links TRBV30 with TRBJ2-7, with D tentatively TRBD2 (6 bases). The V end was cut by 4 bases, the J end by 2 bases, with 12 bases between. Per the germline V gene, CDR1 is GTSNPN and CDR2 is SVGIG (reference sequence). The CDR3 totals 13 residues. The CDR3 DNA is TGTGCCTGGAACGTCGGGGGTACCTACGAGCAGTACTTC. Its protein is CAWNVGGTYEQYF.

The chain carries TRBV6-5 and TRBJ2-5; the match to TRBD2 covers 14 bases. V was clipped by 7 bases and J by 6 bases; unmatched bases: 7. Germline CDR1 and CDR2: MNHEY and SVGAGI. The CDR3 extends over 15 amino acids. The CDR3 sequence: CASNSGTSGRQTQYF. The CDR3 nucleotides read TGTGCCAGCAACTCCGGGACTAGCGGGAGACAGACCCAGTACTTC.

This chain uses TRBV11-3 with TRBJ1-1, with 7 nucleotides matching TRBD1. V lost 5 bases and J lost 1; bases outside the gene matches: 4. The CDR3 runs 14 residues. CDR1 and CDR2 from the germline V gene are SGHNT and YENEEA. This CDR3 is CASSPGTANTEAFF. Here the CDR3 DNA reads TGTGCCAGCAGCCCCGGGACAGCGAACACTGAAGCTTTCTTT.

This chain connects TRBV5-1 to TRBJ1-2, with TRBD1 identical over 7 bases. V gave up 3 bases and J gave up 2 bases; unmatched junction bases: 4. The CDR3 contains 14 residues. The germline V gene has CDR1 SGHRS and CDR2 YFSETQ. CDR3 sequence (DNA): TGCGCCAGCAGCTCAACGGGACAGAACTATGGCTACACCTTC. It yields the protein CASSSTGQNYGYTF.

The V and J genes are TRBV28 and TRBJ1-2; no firm D call. CDR3 length equals 11 residues. Per the germline V gene, CDR1 is MDHEN and CDR2 is SYDVKM. V was clipped by 8 bases and J by 10 bases, with 14 bases between them. The chain's CDR3 is CASGKFSFYTF. CDR3 coding DNA: TGTGCCAGCGGTAAATTTAGTTTCTACACCTTC.

This sequence joins TRBV14 and TRBJ1-1; no clear D gene. The germline V gene has CDR1 SGHDN and CDR2 FVKESK. The CDR3 length is 15 residues. Trimming removed 4 bases from V and 1 base from J, with 13 bases in between. The CDR3: CASSPGVSWNTEAFF. DNA of the CDR3: TGTGCCAGCAGCCCCGGGGTATCGTGGAACACTGAAGCTTTCTTT.

V usage is TRBV28 and J usage is TRBJ2-5; D gene ambiguous. The CDR3 has 17 amino acids. Trimming removed 5 bases at V and 5 bases at J, with 24 bases between. Per the germline V gene, CDR1 is MDHEN and CDR2 is SYDVKM. CDR3 loop: CASSPSSVSAFGETQYF. Here the CDR3 DNA reads TGTGCCAGCAGTCCCTCGAGCGTTTCGGCTTTTGGGGAGACCCAGTACTTC.

This clone came up once. V gene TRBV7-2 combines with J gene TRBJ2-7, with 10 bases aligning to TRBD1. Trimming cost V 5 bases and J 3 bases; bases outside gene matches: 7. Germline CDR1 is SGHTA and CDR2 is FQGNSA. The CDR3 is 15 residues long. CDR3 sequence reads: CASSPRDRGRYEQYF. DNA of the CDR3: TGTGCCAGCAGCCCAAGGGACAGGGGTCGCTACGAGCAGTACTTC.

The CDR3 DNA sequence: TGTGCCAGCAGTTTACCGGGGACAGGGTACAATGAGCAGTTCTTC. Translated: CASSLPGTGYNEQFF. The chain recombines TRBV27 with TRBJ2-1; the match to TRBD1 covers 9 bases. Germline CDR1 is MNHEY and CDR2 is SMNVEV (reference sequence). V lost 2 bases and J lost 4; bases outside the gene matches: 3. The CDR3 loop spans 15 amino acids.

The chain couples TRBV28 to TRBJ1-2, with 10 bases identical to TRBD1. The CDR3 is 14 amino acids. J lost 8 bases, V lost 4 bases, and 7 bases had no gene match. CDR1 and CDR2 from the germline V gene are MDHEN and SYDVKM. CDR3 amino acids: CASSSAGTGVGYTF. CDR3 nucleotides: TGTGCCAGCAGTTCCGCCGGGACAGGGGTAGGCTACACCTTC.

The chain employs TRBV6-6 and TRBJ1-1; D may be TRBD1 (5 bases). Germline V lookup: CDR1 MNHNY, CDR2 SVGAGI (reference sequence). Trimming took 6 bases from V and 6 from J, leaving 14 bases between them. The CDR3 is 13 residues long. The CDR3, as DNA: TGTGCCAGCAGACTGACAGAAACGGCTGAAGCTTTCTTT. Protein product: CASRLTETAEAFF.

The rearrangement joins TRBV18 to TRBJ2-3; 14 bases are shared with TRBD2. V lost 5 bases to trimming and J lost 2 bases; unmatched junction nucleotides: 6. The CDR3 is 17 amino acids. The germline V gene has CDR1 KGHSH and CDR2 LQKENI. The CDR3 bases are TGTGCCAGCTCATCCGGGACTAGCGGGAGTCCCACAGATACGCAGTATTTT. Translated: CASSSGTSGSPTDTQYF.

The rearrangement links TRBV7-9 to TRBJ2-7; D is perhaps TRBD1 (6 bases). Germline V gene sequence: CDR1 SEHNR, CDR2 FQNEAQ (reference sequence). V was cut by 7 bases and J by 5 bases, with 9 bases left in between. CDR3 length: 11 amino acids. The CDR3, as DNA: TGTGCCAGCAACAGGGACAACGAGCAGTACTTC. Translated: CASNRDNEQYF.

The V call is TRBV9, the J call TRBJ2-3; TRBD2 matches at 10 bases. Unmatched junction bases numbered 6, after V lost 0 bases and J lost 11 bases. This CDR3 has 14 amino acids. Germline V gives CDR1 SGDLS, CDR2 YYNGEE. The CDR3 loop is CASSVGLAGERQYF. CDR3 nucleotide sequence: TGTGCCAGCAGCGTAGGTCTAGCGGGGGAGAGGCAGTATTTT.

The chain combines TRBV28 with TRBJ2-2, with D unresolved. The CDR3 sequence is 12 residues long. Trimming pared 6 bases from V and 6 bases from J, leaving 8 bases between. Germline-derived CDR1 and CDR2 are MDHEN and SYDVKM. CDR3 loop: CASSPVPGELFF. The CDR3 DNA reads TGTGCCAGCAGCCCCGTCCCCGGGGAGCTGTTTTTT.

This chain joins TRBV10-3 and TRBJ2-2, with 12 bases fitting TRBD2. V gave up 5 bases and J gave up 6 bases; unmatched junction bases: 7. The V gene's germline CDR1 is ENHRY and CDR2 SYGVKD. This CDR3 is 16 amino acids long. The CDR3 spells CAISKTSGSNPGELFF. The CDR3 DNA sequence: TGTGCCATCAGTAAGACTAGCGGGAGTAACCCCGGGGAGCTGTTTTTT.

The V gene is TRBV7-2, the J gene TRBJ2-7; 13 bases agree with TRBD2. This CDR3 comprises 18 residues. Germline CDR1 reads SGHTA; CDR2 reads FQGNSA. J gave up 5 bases and V 5 bases, and 15 bases lay outside the gene matches. Written as DNA, the CDR3 is TGTGCCAGCAGCCGAAGGCCCCGACTAGCGGGGGGATCGCACGAGCAGTACTTC. Amino acid sequence: CASSRRPRLAGGSHEQYF.

The chain carries TRBV5-1 and TRBJ2-7, with D perhaps matching TRBD1 (6 bases). In germline, CDR1 is SGHRS, CDR2 YFSETQ. The V end lost 8 bases, the J end lost 6 bases, and 12 bases lay between the germline ends. CDR3 length: 11 amino acids. CDR3 region: CARKQGCEQYF. CDR3 bases: TGCGCCAGAAAACAGGGTTGCGAGCAGTACTTC. Drawing the rest from reference TRBV5-1 and TRBJ2-7, the complete variable domain is KAGVTQTPRYLIKTRGQQVTLSCSPISGHRSVSWYQQTPGQGLQFLFEYFSETQRNKGNFPGRFSGRQFSNSRSEMNVSTLELGDSALYLCARKQGCEQYFGPGTRLTVT.

CDR3 region: CASSYAGNYEQYF. DNA for the CDR3: TGTGCCAGCAGTTACGCCGGGAACTACGAGCAGTACTTC. The rearrangement joins TRBV6-6 to TRBJ2-7; tentatively, D is TRBD2 (5 bases). In germline, CDR1 is MNHNY, CDR2 SVGAGI (reference sequence). The CDR3 is 13 amino acids. The V end was cut by 2 bases, the J end by 3 bases, with 8 bases between.

V and J are TRBV10-2 and TRBJ2-1, with 8 bases identical to TRBD2. CDR3 length: 15 residues. CDR1 is WSHSY, CDR2 SAAADI, per germline. V shed 6 bases and J 10 bases; nucleotides not matched to a gene: 14. DNA of the CDR3: TGCGCCAGCAGCGACAGCGGGGGAGGCCGAGGGGAGCAGTTCTTC. It specifies CASSDSGGGRGEQFF.

The chain employs TRBV10-3 and TRBJ1-1, with D perhaps matching TRBD1 (6 bases). Trimming pared 0 bases from V and 1 base from J, leaving 12 bases between. This CDR3 region has 16 residues. Germline V CDR1 and CDR2: ENHRY, SYGVKD. The chain's CDR3 is CAISESGAGENTEAFF. CDR3 nucleotide sequence: TGTGCCATCAGTGAGTCGGGGGCAGGGGAGAACACTGAAGCTTTCTTT.

J is TRBJ1-1 and V is TRBV7-2, with D uncertain. Trimming stripped 4 bases from V and 5 bases from J, with 17 bases between. Per the germline V gene, CDR1 is SGHTA and CDR2 is FQGNSA. The CDR3 runs to 15 residues. The CDR3 coding sequence is TGTGCCAGCAGCTCTAGAGACCAACCGGGGACTGAAGCTTTCTTT. It yields the protein CASSSRDQPGTEAFF.

In the case of this clone: Other DNA sequences in this sample translate to the same CDR3. V usage is TRBV29-1 and J usage is TRBJ1-1; D may be TRBD1 (6 bases). V was clipped by 7 bases and J by 0 bases, with 9 bases between them. The germline gives CDR1 SQVTM, CDR2 ANQGSEA. The CDR3 spans 12 residues. The CDR3 spells CSAGQMNTEAFF. Here the CDR3 DNA reads TGCAGCGCCGGACAGATGAACACTGAAGCTTTCTTT.